This is a list of T cell receptor beta chains from one sample in a study of T cell responses to AZD1222 COVID-19 vaccine. This table comes from immunoSEQ multiplex PCR, and its TCRdb copy is limited to in-frame clones, with some not included. This table holds more than 150,000 clones, 80% to 95% found once. Sequenced material: peripheral blood, taken 28 days after the second AZD1222 dose. Receptor source: an adult who received the AZD1222 COVID-19 vaccine. Each CDR3 is given with its conserved first and last residue. The D gene is left open where the match is weak. Clone size is stated in some rows and not others, as once, few, many or a class when expanded.

TRBD2	TRBV7-2	.	TRBJ2-1	CASSFTSGGDEQFF	TGTGCCAGCAGCTTCACTAGCGGGGGAGATGAGCAGTTCTTC
.	TRBV6-1	few	TRBJ1-3	CASSEGGYAGTLSGNTIYF	TGTGCCAGCAGTGAGGGGGGATATGCGGGAACCCTCTCTGGAAACACCATATATTTT
.	TRBV27	few	TRBJ2-7	CASSQAPTSNEQYF	TGTGCCAGCAGCCAAGCCCCGACTAGTAACGAGCAGTACTTC
.	TRBV18	.	TRBJ1-1	CASSQEGELAFF	TGTGCCAGCTCCCAAGAGGGAGAGTTGGCTTTCTTT
.	TRBV19	.	TRBJ1-5	CASSTSRRSGQPQHF	TGTGCCAGTAGTACTAGTCGCCGGTCGGGCCAGCCCCAGCATTTT
TRBD2	TRBV4-2	.	TRBJ2-3	CASSQDDLRGRSDTQYF	TGTGCCAGCAGCCAAGACGATTTGCGGGGGAGGTCCGATACGCAGTATTTT
TRBD2	TRBV7-9	.	TRBJ2-1	CASSFSPGLAGASYNEQFF	TGTGCCAGCAGCTTCTCGCCGGGACTAGCGGGGGCTTCCTACAATGAGCAGTTCTTC
TRBD2	TRBV27	.	TRBJ2-7	CASSEWTSGGSEQYF	TGTGCCAGCAGTGAATGGACTAGCGGGGGTTCCGAGCAGTACTTC
TRBD2	TRBV14	.	TRBJ2-1	CASRRAGGSHEQFF	TGTGCCAGCAGGCGTGCGGGGGGAAGCCATGAGCAGTTCTTC
.	TRBV4-3	.	TRBJ1-1	CASSQTSTKNTEAFF	TGCGCCAGCAGCCAAACCTCGACAAAGAACACTGAAGCTTTCTTT
TRBD1	TRBV2	.	TRBJ1-5	CASRKLQGANQPQHF	TGTGCCAGCAGGAAATTACAGGGGGCAAATCAGCCCCAGCATTTT
TRBD2	TRBV11-3	.	TRBJ2-3	CASSFGGGPADTQYF	TGTGCCAGCAGCTTCGGGGGAGGGCCAGCAGATACGCAGTATTTT
.	TRBV2	.	TRBJ2-5	CASIYRGETQYF	TGTGCCAGCATCTATCGAGGGGAGACCCAGTACTTC
.	TRBV12-3/TRBV12-4	once	TRBJ1-1	CASSYRVNTEAFF	TGTGCCAGCAGCTACAGGGTTAACACTGAAGCTTTCTTT
.	TRBV19	.	TRBJ1-5	CASSITDLQPQHF	TGTGCCAGTAGTATAACAGACCTACAGCCCCAGCATTTT
TRBD1	TRBV6-6	.	TRBJ1-6	CASSSPDRAPHSPLHF	TGTGCCAGCAGTTCCCCGGACAGGGCACCTCATTCACCCCTCCACTTT
TRBD2	TRBV30	.	TRBJ2-2	CAWSVSSGTGELFF	TGTGCCTGGAGTGTTTCTAGCGGCACCGGGGAGCTGTTTTTT
.	TRBV10-3	.	TRBJ2-3	CAISGPGLTDTQYF	TGTGCCATCAGTGGTCCAGGGTTGACAGATACGCAGTATTTT
.	TRBV5-1	few	TRBJ1-4	CASSSNGQSGEKLFF	TGCGCCAGCAGCTCCAACGGGCAAAGTGGAGAAAAACTGTTTTTT
.	TRBV13	.	TRBJ2-5	CASSLASGTQYF	TGTGCCAGCAGCTTAGCGAGCGGGACCCAGTACTTC
TRBD1	TRBV6-5	.	TRBJ1-2	CASSFQQGAGWYGYTF	TGTGCCAGCAGTTTCCAACAGGGGGCCGGGTGGTATGGCTACACCTTC
.	TRBV7-8	.	TRBJ2-1	CASSLVRRNNEQFF	TGTGCCAGCAGCTTAGTGCGAAGGAACAATGAGCAGTTCTTC
.	TRBV5-4	.	TRBJ2-2	CASSLHGGQGYTGELFF	TGTGCCAGCAGCTTGCACGGGGGTCAGGGGTACACCGGGGAGCTGTTTTTT
TRBD2	TRBV7-6	.	TRBJ2-7	CASSFQTSGNDEQYF	TGTGCCAGCAGCTTCCAGACTAGCGGGAATGACGAGCAGTACTTC
.	TRBV24-1	.	TRBJ1-5	CAPPWELNQPQHF	TGTGCCCCCCCCTGGGAACTCAATCAGCCCCAGCATTTT
.	TRBV27	.	TRBJ1-1	CASSFRQNTEAFF	TGTGCCAGCAGTTTCCGACAGAACACTGAAGCTTTCTTT
.	TRBV7-2	.	TRBJ1-3	CASSQGGGSRNTIYF	TGTGCCAGCAGCCAAGGGGGTGGCAGCAGAAACACCATATATTTT
.	TRBV28	.	TRBJ1-1	CASSVQAMNTEAFF	TGTGCCAGCAGTGTTCAGGCTATGAACACTGAAGCTTTCTTT
.	TRBV12-3/TRBV12-4	.	TRBJ1-2	CATRDSLVYGYTF	TGTGCCACAAGGGACTCACTCGTCTATGGCTACACCTTC
.	TRBV19	.	TRBJ2-7	CASSMSGGAAYEQYF	TGTGCCAGTAGTATGTCCGGGGGCGCGGCCTACGAGCAGTACTTC
.	TRBV5-1	.	TRBJ2-7	CASSGGSSYEQYF	TGCGCCAGCTCCGGGGGTAGCTCCTACGAGCAGTACTTC
.	TRBV10-3	.	TRBJ1-5	CAISAVRLVSNQPQHF	TGTGCCATCAGTGCTGTCAGGTTGGTAAGCAATCAGCCCCAGCATTTT
TRBD2	TRBV7-2	once	TRBJ2-1	CASSLGGGLAFHNEQFF	TGTGCCAGCAGCTTAGGAGGGGGACTAGCTTTCCACAATGAGCAGTTCTTC
.	TRBV23-1	few	TRBJ1-5	CASRLNRRMRNQPQHF	TGCGCCAGCAGGCTCAATAGGAGGATGAGGAATCAGCCCCAGCATTTT
.	TRBV11-2	.	TRBJ2-1	CASSLDSPSYNEQFF	TGTGCCAGCAGCTTAGATAGCCCGAGCTACAATGAGCAGTTCTTC
TRBD1	TRBV7-8	.	TRBJ1-5	CASSIGGGTVYDPQHF	TGTGCCAGCAGCATAGGGGGCGGGACGGTGTATGACCCCCAGCATTTT